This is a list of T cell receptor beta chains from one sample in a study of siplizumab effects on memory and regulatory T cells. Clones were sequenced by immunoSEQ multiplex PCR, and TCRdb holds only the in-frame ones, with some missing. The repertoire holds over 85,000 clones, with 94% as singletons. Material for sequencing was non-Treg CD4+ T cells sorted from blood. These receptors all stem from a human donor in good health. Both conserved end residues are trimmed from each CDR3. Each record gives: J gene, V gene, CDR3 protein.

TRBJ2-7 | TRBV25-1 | ASSGFLPGAQSSYEQY
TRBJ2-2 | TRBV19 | ASSIGDGELF
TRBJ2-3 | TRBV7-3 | ASSLYAGGGTDTQY
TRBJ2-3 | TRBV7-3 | ASSSFGSQDTQY
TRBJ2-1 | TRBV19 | ASSGTAGVGYEQF
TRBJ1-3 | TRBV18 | ASSPQAPGNTIY
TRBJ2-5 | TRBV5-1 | ASSYPSRQETQY
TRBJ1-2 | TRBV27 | ASSLKVDYGYT
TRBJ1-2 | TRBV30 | AWSPTGAGYT
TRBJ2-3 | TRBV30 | AWSEGGEADTQY
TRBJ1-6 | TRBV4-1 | ASSQEYKTAFDSPLH
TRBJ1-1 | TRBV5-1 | ASSFGGQGQSEAF
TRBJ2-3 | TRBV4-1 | ASSQRGLATQGVTDTQY
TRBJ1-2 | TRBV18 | ASSPLTGLNYGYT
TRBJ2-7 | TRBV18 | ASSRMVAGSGDDYEQY
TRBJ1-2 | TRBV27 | ASSRGGVGGYT
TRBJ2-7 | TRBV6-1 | ASSVHEQY
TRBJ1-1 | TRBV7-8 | ASSTPGTEAF
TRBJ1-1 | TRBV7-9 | ASRKGAGPGTEAF
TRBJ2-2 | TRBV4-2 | ASSQTLSGELF
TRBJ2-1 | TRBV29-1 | SVVGLSIPSYNEQF
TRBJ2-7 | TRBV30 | AWSVRGGEQY
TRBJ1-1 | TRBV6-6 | ASSSGGGNTEAF
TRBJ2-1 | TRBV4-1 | ASSQEGGGLRGEQF
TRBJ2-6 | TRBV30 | AWRQSNVLT
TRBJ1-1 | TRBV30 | AWSSVLGAF
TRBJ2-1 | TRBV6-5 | ASSYLSSSYNEQF
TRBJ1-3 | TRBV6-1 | ASSASGGILTGDTIY
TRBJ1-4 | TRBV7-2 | ASSSGQGTLF
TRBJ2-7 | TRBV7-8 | ASSYYGGSPSSEQY
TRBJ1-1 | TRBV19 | ASSIPGGARVEAF
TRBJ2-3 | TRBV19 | ASSIPRVADTQY
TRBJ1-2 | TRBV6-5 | ASSERPGKGDGYT
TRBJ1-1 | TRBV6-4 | ASRQQGLLNTEAF
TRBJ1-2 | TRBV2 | ASRITGAYYGYT
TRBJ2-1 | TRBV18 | ASSPALAVYNEQF
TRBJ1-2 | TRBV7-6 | ASSLGGQGNDGYT
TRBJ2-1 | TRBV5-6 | ASSLAGGNEQF
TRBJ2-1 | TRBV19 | ASSIEASGGRAYNEQF
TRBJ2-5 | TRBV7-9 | ASSLPSGVQETQY
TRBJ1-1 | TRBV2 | ASSEGSGVTEAF
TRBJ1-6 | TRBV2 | ASSTTGNSYNSPLH
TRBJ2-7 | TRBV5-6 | ASSPLGAGATNEQY
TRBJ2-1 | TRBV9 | ASSVEVYTARDEQF
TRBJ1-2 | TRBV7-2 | ASSLGGQRSNYGYT
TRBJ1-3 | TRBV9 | ASSYGGTGGDTIY
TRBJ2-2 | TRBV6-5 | ASSYFASGTGELF
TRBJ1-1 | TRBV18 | ASAAGAEAF
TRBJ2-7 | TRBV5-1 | ASSKDPDRVSYEQY
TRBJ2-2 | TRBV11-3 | ASSFYPTGELF
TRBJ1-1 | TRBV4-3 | ASSQARGAEAF
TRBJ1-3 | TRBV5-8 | ASSTGQLANTIY
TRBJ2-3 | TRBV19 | ASSPGESTDTQY